One T cell receptor beta chain is described in this entry. Its specificity is not known. The data belong to a study of T cell repertoires in cytomegalovirus infection. For the study at large: It can be stated that public TCR beta signatures indicated CMV infection as well as a matching HLA type. Broader study findings: Within the response measured ex vivo, HLA-C-restricted CMV-specific TCR beta clonotypes were dominant.

TCRdb fed the reads into MiXCR, producing one record per CDR3 protein. The sample yields over 300,000 distinct CDR3 sequences, roughly 15% seen once. The CDR3 is made up of 15 amino acids. V lost 1 base and J 3 bases, leaving 13 bases between the germline ends. In germline, CDR1 is MNHEY, CDR2 SMNVEV (reference sequence). The chain links TRBV27 to TRBJ2-7, with D possibly matching TRBD1 (6 bases). Sequences were obtained from PBMCs. The sequence came from a human donor in good health (CMV status not recorded). Some clones in this sample may be carry-over from other donors' samples. The CDR3 DNA is TGTGCCAGCAGTTTATTCCAGGGGTCCAACTACGAGCAGTACTTC. Translating gives CASSLFQGSNYEQYF.